This TCR beta chain was identified during a study of T cells in tuberculosis. General study findings and limits: Active tuberculosis patients had shorter CDR3-alpha; the beta difference was nonsignificant.

Method: immunoSEQ multiplex PCR; TCRdb's copy keeps in-frame clones and lacks some. The table includes more than 35,000 clones, roughly 93% detected once. Concerning this clone: The antigen is unknown.

V was clipped by 2 bases and J by 3 bases, with 8 bases between them. Germline CDR1 reads MGHRA; CDR2 reads YSYEKL. This CDR3 has 14 residues. The sample was PBMCs. The receptor comes from a donor aged 10 to 29 with latent tuberculosis or without tuberculosis infection. The rearrangement joins TRBV4-1 to TRBJ1-5; D gene ambiguous. CDR3 DNA sequence: TGCGCCAGCAGCCAATTAGCGAACAATCAGCCCCAGCATTTT. As protein: CASSQLANNQPQHF.